This T cell receptor beta chain was profiled in a study of metastatic and nonmetastatic thyroid tumors. Study background: Repertoires were compared across blood and tumor or nodule tissue from malignant and benign thyroid patients.

In the original workflow: Clinicopathological groups supplied CDR3 differences that were used to build a distant-metastasis classifier for papillary thyroid cancer. TCRdb re-analyzed the PCR reads through MiXCR. These V and J calls originate from TCRdb's pipeline instead of the authors' own analysis. Counted here are roughly 27,000 clones, 20% to 25% occurring once; the ten biggest clones make up roughly 15%. The CDR3 has 15 residues. Trimming removed 5 bases from V and 3 bases from J; junction bases left unmatched: 3. Whole-study findings and limits: TCR beta diversity was reportedly significantly higher in malignant thyroid tumors than benign nodules, in blood and tumor.

Until they underwent thyroid surgery, no patient had received any treatment. By share of the sample, this clone is medium-sized (0.01 to 0.1%). What it binds is unknown. This clonotype was sampled from a female donor with papillary thyroid cancer or a benign thyroid nodule (not recorded which). Some clones in this sample may be carry-over from other donors' samples. Sequenced material: blood. The chain recombines TRBV12-3 or TRBV12-4 with TRBJ2-1; 11 bases line up with TRBD1. Written as DNA, the CDR3 is TGTGCCAGCAGTCAGGGGACAGGGGGCTACAATGAGCAGTTCTTC. It codes for CASSQGTGGYNEQFF.